Detailed here is one TCR beta chain. TCRdb's copy holds only in-frame clones and misses some; the assay was immunoSEQ multiplex PCR. The table includes about 270,000 clones, roughly 86% detected once. In germline, CDR1 is DFQATT, CDR2 SNEGSKA (reference sequence). The CDR3 is made up of 16 amino acids. The V segment lost 3 bases and the J segment 5 bases; nucleotides outside the gene matches: 13. These data are taken from a study of blood T cell repertoires in COVID-19. The source of this sequence is a middle-aged man with active or convalescent COVID-19. The sequenced sample consisted of peripheral blood. The chain has TRBV20-1 and TRBJ2-5; 9 positions agree with TRBD2. This CDR3 reads CSASLAGGPEWETQYF. In DNA form, the CDR3 reads TGCAGTGCTAGTTTGGCGGGGGGGCCTGAGTGGGAGACCCAGTACTTC.